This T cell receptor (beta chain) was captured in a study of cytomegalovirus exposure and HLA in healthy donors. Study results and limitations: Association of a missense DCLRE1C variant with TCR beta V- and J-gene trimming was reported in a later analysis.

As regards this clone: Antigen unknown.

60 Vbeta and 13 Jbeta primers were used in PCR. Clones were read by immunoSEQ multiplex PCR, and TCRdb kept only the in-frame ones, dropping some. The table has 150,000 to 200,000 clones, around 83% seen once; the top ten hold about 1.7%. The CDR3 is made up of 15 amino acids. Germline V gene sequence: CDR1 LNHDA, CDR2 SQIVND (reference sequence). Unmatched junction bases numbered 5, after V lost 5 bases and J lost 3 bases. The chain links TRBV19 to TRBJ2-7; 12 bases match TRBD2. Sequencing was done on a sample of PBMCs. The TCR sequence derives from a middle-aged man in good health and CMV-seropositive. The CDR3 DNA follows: TGTGCCAGTAGTGGACTAGCGGGATCCTACTACGAGCAGTACTTC. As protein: CASSGLAGSYYEQYF.